This TCR beta chain was sequenced for a study of tumor and adjacent non-tumor tissue in lung cancer. Study context: Histology: 12 adenocarcinoma, a couple of squamous cell carcinoma, 1 small cell lung cancer. Each sample yielded a few million productive TCRbeta reads on average.

The template was RNA from unsorted bulk tissue. This non-tumor lung sample came from over 3 cm beyond the tumor edge. Between August and November 2014, newly diagnosed, chemotherapy-naive lung cancer patients underwent thoracic surgery in China. CDR1 and CDR2 (germline): MGHRA, YSYEKL. This CDR3 region has 13 residues. A modified ARM-PCR protocol with three rounds of nested PCR amplified TCRbeta. MiXCR was run by TCRdb on the multiplex PCR reads, yielding one entry per CDR3 protein. This sample has 110,000 or so distinct CDR3 sequences; about 65% occur once, and the top ten carry around a fifth. With regard to this clonotype: This may stem from a read error, because a much larger clone lies one nucleotide away.

Material: distant non-tumor lung tissue. V gene TRBV4-1 combines with J gene TRBJ2-1, with D uncertain. The clonotype originates from a man aged 55 to 69 with non-small cell lung cancer. The CDR3 is CAGSLPMVNEQFF. DNA for the CDR3: TGCGCCGGCAGCCTCCCCATGGTCAATGAGCAGTTCTTC.